This passage covers 19 T cell receptor beta chains from one sample sequenced in a study of neoadjuvant anti-PD-1 for oral cavity cancer. The time point was: after neoadjuvant nivolumab, at surgical resection. The data were produced by immunoSEQ multiplex PCR, yet TCRdb's version contains in-frame clones alone and is incomplete. The sample holds approximately 13,000 clones; 67% are singletons and the top ten take 2.5% to 3.5%. The sequenced sample was PBMCs, obtained after nivolumab (anti-PD-1) treatment. These receptors came from a person between 40 and 85 years old with oral cavity squamous cell carcinoma.

The V and J genes are TRBV11-2 and TRBJ2-3; possibly TRBD1 for D (6 bases). The CDR3 consists of 13 residues. Trimming left V 2 bases short and J 5 bases short, with 8 bases between. Germline V CDR1 and CDR2: SGHAT, FQNNGV. The CDR3 DNA is TGTGCCAGCAGCTTAAGGGGGAAAGATACGCAGTATTTT. Protein: CASSLRGKDTQYF. Variable domain in full (rest from reference TRBV11-2 and TRBJ2-3): EAGVAQSPRYKIIEKRQSVAFWCNPISGHATLYWYQQILGQGPKLLIQFQNNGVVDDSQLPKDRFSAERLKGVDSTLKIQPAKLEDSAVYLCASSLRGKDTQYFGPGTRLTVL.

This chain links TRBV10-3 with TRBJ2-3, with D perhaps matching TRBD2 (6 bases). Germline lookup yields CDR1 ENHRY and CDR2 SYGVKD. V lost 2 bases, J lost 6 bases, and 15 bases lay in between. This CDR3 has 15 residues. For the CDR3, the DNA is TGTGCCATCAGTGAGCCGGGGGAGCGTTTGGATACGCAGTATTTT. Translated, it gives CAISEPGERLDTQYF.

V usage is TRBV12-5 and J usage is TRBJ1-3; the D is unclear. V was clipped by 0 bases and J by 4 bases, with 4 bases between them. This CDR3 is 13 amino acids long. Per the germline V gene, CDR1 is LGHNT and CDR2 is FRNRAP. CDR3 nucleotides: TGTGCTAGTGGTTTGGTACCCGGAAACACCATATATTTT. It is translated as CASGLVPGNTIYF.

The chain uses TRBV4-1 and TRBJ2-1; 11 bases are shared with TRBD2. This CDR3 is 18 amino acids long. Germline CDR1 and CDR2: MGHRA and YSYEKL. Trimming at V came to 1 base and at J to 6 bases, leaving 11 bases not matched to a gene. The CDR3 DNA reads as TGCGCCAGCAGCCAAGTGGATCTGGGACTAGCGGTTTCCAATGAGCAGTTCTTC. Residues: CASSQVDLGLAVSNEQFF.

This clone came up once. In nucleotides, the CDR3 is TGTGCCAGCAGTAGGACGGCTCAAAATACGCAGTATTTT. Translation: CASSRTAQNTQYF. The rearrangement uses TRBV6-5 and TRBJ2-3, with no clear D. The V end lost 5 bases, the J end lost 7 bases, and 13 bases lay between the germline ends. CDR1 is MNHEY, CDR2 SVGAGI, per germline. The CDR3 is made up of 13 amino acids.

The gene calls are TRBV10-2 and TRBJ2-5; TRBD2 matches at 13 bases. V gave up 8 bases and J gave up 5 bases; unmatched junction bases: 8. This CDR3 is 15 amino acids long. Germline V gene data show CDR1 as WSHSY and CDR2 as SAAADI. The CDR3 DNA reads as TGCGCCAGCCACTCGACTAGCGGGAGGTCCGAGACCCAGTACTTC. This sequence encodes CASHSTSGRSETQYF.

The table lists this clone with a few counts. The chain employs TRBV28 and TRBJ2-7, with TRBD1 matching 8 bases. Germline assignment: CDR1 MDHEN and CDR2 SYDVKM. V was clipped by 4 bases and J by 6 bases; unmatched bases: 5. The CDR3 length is 13 residues. The chain's CDR3 is CASSSGQGGEQYF. CDR3 coding DNA: TGTGCCAGCAGTTCCGGACAGGGAGGCGAGCAGTACTTC.

This sequence joins TRBV5-1 and TRBJ2-3; TRBD2 agrees at 14 bases. The germline V gene encodes CDR1 SGHRS and CDR2 YFSETQ. The CDR3 totals 19 residues. The V and J ends lost 3 bases and 2 bases, in that order; junction bases with no gene match: 11. CDR3 in amino acids: CASSSKGTSGSRATDTQYF. As DNA, the CDR3 is TGCGCCAGCAGCTCCAAGGGGACTAGCGGGAGTCGGGCCACAGATACGCAGTATTTT.

The sample holds a few counts of this clone. The V and J genes are TRBV28 and TRBJ2-7; D is perhaps TRBD1 (5 bases). Trimming took off 3 bases at V and 3 bases at J, with 18 bases between the two ends. The length of the CDR3 is 16 residues. Germline loops: CDR1 MDHEN, CDR2 SYDVKM. The chain's CDR3 is CASSLGLAGPFYEQYF. The DNA of the CDR3 is TGTGCCAGCAGTTTGGGGTTGGCAGGGCCCTTCTACGAGCAGTACTTC.

The chain is built from TRBV10-3 and TRBJ1-2, with D perhaps matching TRBD1 (5 bases). V was cut by 3 bases and J by 0 bases, with 11 bases left in between. CDR1 is ENHRY and CDR2 is SYGVKD in the germline V gene. The CDR3 covers 15 residues. CDR3 sequence (DNA): TGTGCCATCAGTGATTCAGGGCGGACTAACTATGGCTACACCTTC. Translated, it gives CAISDSGRTNYGYTF.

The chain joins TRBV28 to TRBJ1-5; TRBD1 is a possible D gene (5 bases). Germline assignment: CDR1 MDHEN and CDR2 SYDVKM. V lost 3 bases and J lost 3, with 12 bases in between. The CDR3 has 15 amino acids. CDR3 protein: CASSLGGHYNQPQHF. DNA of the CDR3: TGTGCCAGCAGTTTGGGCGGACACTACAATCAGCCCCAGCATTTT. The complete variable domain, with remaining parts taken from reference TRBV28 and TRBJ1-5, reads DVKVTQSSRYLVKRTGEKVFLECVQDMDHENMFWYRQDPGLGLRLIYFSYDVKMKEKGDIPEGYSVSREKKERFSLILESASTNQTSMYLCASSLGGHYNQPQHFGDGTRLSIL.

This sequence joins TRBV15 and TRBJ2-1; no firm D call. The germline V gene encodes CDR1 LNHNV and CDR2 YYDKDF (reference sequence). The CDR3 covers 13 residues. The V gene lost 6 bases and the J gene lost 6 bases, with 12 bases spanning the gap. The CDR3 protein is CATSAGYPNEQFF. The DNA for the CDR3 is TGTGCCACCAGTGCAGGATATCCCAATGAGCAGTTCTTC. Looking up the rest from reference TRBV15 and TRBJ2-1 gives the full variable domain: DAMVIQNPRYQVTQFGKPVTLSCSQTLNHNVMYWYQQKSSQAPKLLFHYYDKDFNNEADTPDNFQSRRPNTSFCFLDIRSPGLGDTAMYLCATSAGYPNEQFFGPGTRLTVL.

The CDR3 here is CASRPTITGGYEQYF. The CDR3 DNA reads as TGTGCCAGCAGACCTACGATTACAGGTGGTTACGAGCAGTACTTC. This rearrangement joins TRBV5-5 to TRBJ2-7, with a tentative D call TRBD1 (5 bases). V dropped 5 bases and J dropped 4 bases, with 19 bases sitting between them. Germline lookup yields CDR1 SGHKS and CDR2 YYEKEE (reference sequence). The CDR3 is 15 amino acids.

This clone was seen a handful of times. V usage is TRBV21-1 and J usage is TRBJ2-2. TRBV21-1 is termed a pseudogene. The CDR3 extends over 17 amino acids. CDR3 protein: CASSKRLRARVSGELFF. The CDR3 nucleotides are TGTGCCAGCAGCAAACGGTTGCGGGCCAGGGTCTCCGGGGAGCTGTTTTTT.

The chain uses TRBV28 and TRBJ1-2, with TRBD1 identical over 7 bases. The CDR3 has 13 residues. The germline gives CDR1 MDHEN, CDR2 SYDVKM. V dropped 2 bases and J dropped 8; count of bases not matched to a gene: 5. CDR3: CASSLRGGQGYTF. CDR3 DNA: TGTGCCAGCAGTTTAAGAGGGGGACAGGGCTACACCTTC.

J is TRBJ2-5 and V is TRBV27, with 8 bases that match TRBD2. CDR3 size: 16 residues. V shed 3 bases, J shed 5 bases, and the junction held 11 bases outside the gene matches. CDR1 is MNHEY, CDR2 SMNVEV, per germline (reference sequence). The CDR3 sequence is CASSFGLTGGFETQYF. CDR3 bases: TGTGCCAGCAGTTTCGGCCTAACGGGAGGGTTTGAGACCCAGTACTTC.

A few counts support this clone. The chain carries TRBV19 and TRBJ2-2; 13 bases are shared with TRBD2. Germline V gene lookup returns CDR1 LNHDA and CDR2 SQIVND (reference sequence). The trim removed 4 bases at V and 4 bases at J, leaving 6 bases unmatched. CDR3 length equals 17 residues. The CDR3 region is CASSTWTSGRGTGELFF. In DNA form, the CDR3 reads TGTGCCAGTAGTACCTGGACTAGCGGGAGAGGCACCGGGGAGCTGTTTTTT.

The chain joins TRBV30 to TRBJ1-5, with 7 bases matching TRBD1. Germline V gives CDR1 GTSNPN, CDR2 SVGIG (reference sequence). This CDR3 comprises 15 residues. V dropped 2 bases and J dropped 5; count of bases not matched to a gene: 9. The CDR3 DNA follows: TGTGCCTGGAGTTTCACAGGGGACGGATATCAGCCCCAGCATTTT. Protein: CAWSFTGDGYQPQHF.

J is TRBJ2-3 and V is TRBV19; the match to TRBD2 covers 7 bases. CDR3 length: 16 residues. Trimming cost V 5 bases and J 6 bases; bases outside gene matches: 14. Per the germline V gene, CDR1 is LNHDA and CDR2 is SQIVND (reference sequence). The DNA for the CDR3 is TGTGCCAGTAGTCCCCGGGGGGACGGGAGTTCGGATACGCAGTATTTT. Its translation is CASSPRGDGSSDTQYF.